A selection of T cell receptor beta chains follows, all from one sample in a study of T-cell memory formation after mild COVID-19. TCRdb processed the 5' RACE reads anew with MiXCR; each CDR3 protein has one entry. The sample includes 210,000 or so distinct CDR3 sequences, approximately 20% of them seen just once. Sequences were obtained from PBMCs or a T cell subset sorted from them (not recorded which). The receptor source for this set is an adult woman who had mild COVID-19 (a few samples of this study predate the infection). Cell type and time point are not known. Both conserved end residues are part of each CDR3. The order of the fields is CDR3 protein, CDR3 DNA, V gene, J gene, D gene, clone size. The D gene is left open where the match is weak. Expanded clones get a size class; other rows say once, few or many, or leave the size out.

CDR3: CASSRTGGRTEAFF; DNA: TGTGCCAGCAGTAGAACAGGGGGCAGAACTGAAGCTTTCTTT; V: TRBV12-3/TRBV12-4; J: TRBJ1-1; D: TRBD1; size: NA
CDR3: CASSLEVQGATEAFF; DNA: TGCGCCAGCAGCTTGGAGGTACAGGGGGCTACTGAAGCTTTCTTT; V: TRBV5-1; J: TRBJ1-1; D: TRBD1; size: NA
CDR3: CASSVATGGGNTEAFF; DNA: TGTGCCAGCAGCGTGGCAACGGGCGGGGGGAACACTGAAGCTTTCTTT; V: TRBV12-3/TRBV12-4; J: TRBJ1-1; D: NA; size: few
CDR3: CATSDVTNTEAFF; DNA: TGTGCCACCAGTGATGTGACGAACACTGAAGCTTTCTTT; V: TRBV24-1; J: TRBJ1-1; D: NA; size: many
CDR3: CASSRRALAGGQDEQFF; DNA: TGTGCCAGCAGTCGCCGTGCCCTAGCGGGGGGGCAGGATGAGCAGTTCTTC; V: TRBV6-2/TRBV6-3; J: TRBJ2-1; D: TRBD2; size: NA
CDR3: CASTLSQGPRYGYTF; DNA: TGTGCCAGCACCTTGAGCCAGGGACCCCGCTATGGCTACACCTTC; V: TRBV12-3/TRBV12-4; J: TRBJ1-2; D: NA; size: few
CDR3: CASSDRPKNIQYF; DNA: TGTGCCAGCAGTGACAGACCAAAAAACATTCAGTACTTC; V: TRBV6-1; J: TRBJ2-4; D: NA; size: few
CDR3: CASSLATGDQFF; DNA: TGTGCCAGCAGCTTAGCGACAGGGGACCAGTTCTTC; V: TRBV7-2; J: TRBJ2-1; D: TRBD1; size: NA
CDR3: CSARRDQNTEAFF; DNA: TGCAGTGCTAGGCGGGATCAGAACACTGAAGCTTTCTTT; V: TRBV20-1; J: TRBJ1-1; D: NA; size: NA
CDR3: CASSKGQTTDTQYF; DNA: TGTGCCAGCAGCAAGGGACAGACAACAGATACGCAGTATTTT; V: TRBV7-7; J: TRBJ2-3; D: TRBD1; size: few
CDR3: CSGENRGTEAFF; DNA: TGCAGCGGGGAAAACAGGGGCACTGAAGCTTTCTTT; V: TRBV29-1; J: TRBJ1-1; D: TRBD1; size: NA
CDR3: CASRGLGDTQYF; DNA: TGTGCCAGCCGGGGACTGGGAGATACGCAGTATTTT; V: TRBV6-1; J: TRBJ2-3; D: NA; size: few
CDR3: CSAKDPTDTQYF; DNA: TGCAGTGCTAAGGATCCCACAGATACGCAGTATTTT; V: TRBV20-1; J: TRBJ2-3; D: NA; size: NA
CDR3: CASSLDRGRADTQYF; DNA: TGTGCCAGCAGTTTAGACAGGGGGCGGGCAGATACGCAGTATTTT; V: TRBV28; J: TRBJ2-3; D: TRBD1; size: few
CDR3: CASSYAGPSTDTQYF; DNA: TGTGCCAGCAGCTATGCTGGCCCCAGCACAGATACGCAGTATTTT; V: TRBV12-3/TRBV12-4; J: TRBJ2-3; D: NA; size: NA
CDR3: CASSPQQGQNTGELFF; DNA: TGTGCCAGCTCACCTCAACAGGGGCAAAACACCGGGGAGCTGTTTTTT; V: TRBV18; J: TRBJ2-2; D: TRBD1; size: NA
CDR3: CATSRDHTGELFF; DNA: TGTGCCACCAGCAGAGACCACACCGGGGAGCTGTTTTTT; V: TRBV15; J: TRBJ2-2; D: NA; size: few
CDR3: CASSSNYEQYF; DNA: TGTGCCAGCTCATCAAACTACGAGCAGTACTTC; V: TRBV18; J: TRBJ2-7; D: NA; size: NA
CDR3: CASSELGGDEQYF; DNA: TGTGCCAGCAGTGAGCTAGGGGGGGACGAGCAGTACTTC; V: TRBV25-1; J: TRBJ2-7; D: NA; size: once